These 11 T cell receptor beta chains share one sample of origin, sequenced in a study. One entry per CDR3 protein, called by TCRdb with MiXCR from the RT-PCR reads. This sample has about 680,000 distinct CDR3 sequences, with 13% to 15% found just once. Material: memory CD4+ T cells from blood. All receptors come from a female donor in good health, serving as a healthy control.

The DNA for the CDR3 is TGTGCCAGCAGTTTAGGGACAGGGGCGTTCTACAATCAGCCCCAGCATTTT. Encoded protein: CASSLGTGAFYNQPQHF. V and J are TRBV28 and TRBJ1-5; 10 nucleotides agree with TRBD1. Germline lookup yields CDR1 MDHEN and CDR2 SYDVKM. The CDR3 is made up of 17 amino acids. The V gene end was trimmed by 2 bases and the J gene end by 3 bases; junction bases not matched to a gene: 7.

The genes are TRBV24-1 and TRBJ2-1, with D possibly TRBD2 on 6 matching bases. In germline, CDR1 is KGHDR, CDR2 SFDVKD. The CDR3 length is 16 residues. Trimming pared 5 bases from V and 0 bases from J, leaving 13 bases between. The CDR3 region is CATSAARGTSYNEQFF. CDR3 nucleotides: TGTGCCACCAGTGCCGCACGGGGGACCTCCTACAATGAGCAGTTCTTC.

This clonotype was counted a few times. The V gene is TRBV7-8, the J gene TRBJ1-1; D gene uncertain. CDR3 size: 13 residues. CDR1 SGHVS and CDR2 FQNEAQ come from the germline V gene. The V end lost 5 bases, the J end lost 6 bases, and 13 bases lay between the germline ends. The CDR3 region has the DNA TGTGCCAGCAGCAGAACGAGGAGTCCTGAAGCTTTCTTT. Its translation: CASSRTRSPEAFF.

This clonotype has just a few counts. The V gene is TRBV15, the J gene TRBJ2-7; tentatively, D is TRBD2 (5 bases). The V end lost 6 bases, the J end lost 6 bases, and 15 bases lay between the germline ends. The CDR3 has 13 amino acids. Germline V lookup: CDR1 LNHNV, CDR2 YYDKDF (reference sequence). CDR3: CATRRLAFGEQYF. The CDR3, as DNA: TGTGCCACCAGAAGGCTAGCTTTCGGCGAGCAGTACTTC.

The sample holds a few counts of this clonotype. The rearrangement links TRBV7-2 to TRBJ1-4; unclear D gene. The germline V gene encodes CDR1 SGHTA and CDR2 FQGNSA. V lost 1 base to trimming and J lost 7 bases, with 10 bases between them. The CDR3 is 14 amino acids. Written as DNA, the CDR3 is TGTGCCAGCAGCTTAGTAGGGTTTGGTGAAAAACTGTTTTTT. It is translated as CASSLVGFGEKLFF. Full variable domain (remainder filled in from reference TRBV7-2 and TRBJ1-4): GAGVSQSPSNKVTEKGKDVELRCDPISGHTALYWYRQSLGQGLEFLIYFQGNSAPDKSGLPSDRFSAERTGGSVSTLTIQRTQQEDSAVYLCASSLVGFGEKLFFGSGTQLSVL.

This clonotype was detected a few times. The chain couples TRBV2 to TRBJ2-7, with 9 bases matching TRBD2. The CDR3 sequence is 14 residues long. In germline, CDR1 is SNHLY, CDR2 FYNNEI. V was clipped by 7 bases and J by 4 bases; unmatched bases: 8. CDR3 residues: CASTLGSGSYEQYF. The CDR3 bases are TGTGCCAGCACCCTGGGTAGCGGGAGTTACGAGCAGTACTTC.

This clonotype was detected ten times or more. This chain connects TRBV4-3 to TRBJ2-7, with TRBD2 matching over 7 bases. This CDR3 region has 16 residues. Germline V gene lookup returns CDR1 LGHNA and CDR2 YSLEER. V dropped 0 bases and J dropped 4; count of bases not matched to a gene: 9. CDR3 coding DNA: TGCGCCAGCAGCCAAGATTTGGGGGGGATAGATTACGAGCAGTACTTC. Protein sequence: CASSQDLGGIDYEQYF.

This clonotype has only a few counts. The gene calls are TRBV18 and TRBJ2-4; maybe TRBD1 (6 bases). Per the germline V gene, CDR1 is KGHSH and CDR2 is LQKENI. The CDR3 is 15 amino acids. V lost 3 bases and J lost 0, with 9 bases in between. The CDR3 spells CASSPGTLAKNIQYF. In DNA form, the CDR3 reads TGTGCCAGCTCACCGGGGACATTAGCCAAAAACATTCAGTACTTC.

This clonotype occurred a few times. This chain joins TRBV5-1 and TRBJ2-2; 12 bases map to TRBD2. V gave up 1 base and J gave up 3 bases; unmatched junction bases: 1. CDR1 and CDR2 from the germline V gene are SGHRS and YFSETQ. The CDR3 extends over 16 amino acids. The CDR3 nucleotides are TGCGCCAGCAGCTTGTGGACTAGCGGGGACACCGGGGAGCTGTTTTTT. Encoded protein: CASSLWTSGDTGELFF. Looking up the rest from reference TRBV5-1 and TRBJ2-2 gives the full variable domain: KAGVTQTPRYLIKTRGQQVTLSCSPISGHRSVSWYQQTPGQGLQFLFEYFSETQRNKGNFPGRFSGRQFSNSRSEMNVSTLELGDSALYLCASSLWTSGDTGELFFGEGSRLTVL.

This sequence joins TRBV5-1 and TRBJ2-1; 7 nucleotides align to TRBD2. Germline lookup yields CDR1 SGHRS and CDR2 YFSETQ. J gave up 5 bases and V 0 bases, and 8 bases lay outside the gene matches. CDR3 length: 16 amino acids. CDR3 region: CASSLVVAGADNEQFF. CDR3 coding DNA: TGCGCCAGCAGCTTGGTGGTAGCGGGTGCTGACAATGAGCAGTTCTTC.

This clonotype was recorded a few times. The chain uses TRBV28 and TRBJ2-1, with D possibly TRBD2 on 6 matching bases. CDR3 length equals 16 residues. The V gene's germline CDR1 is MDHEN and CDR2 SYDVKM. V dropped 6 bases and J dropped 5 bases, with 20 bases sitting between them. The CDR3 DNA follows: TGTGCCAGCAGCCCTTTGAGAAGCGGGCAGGACAATGAGCAGTTCTTC. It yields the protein CASSPLRSGQDNEQFF.